This T cell receptor beta chain was documented in a study of tumor-infiltrating lymphocytes in oesophageal squamous cell carcinoma. CDR3 size: 15 residues. Trimming took off 2 bases at V and 0 bases at J, with 8 bases between the two ends. Germline V gives CDR1 MNHNY, CDR2 SVGAGI (reference sequence). TCRdb re-called the PCR reads with MiXCR, one entry per CDR3 protein. The data hold roughly 15,000 distinct CDR3 sequences, with roughly 50% observed a single time. By share of the sample, this clonotype is medium-sized. The origin of this receptor is a male donor with esophageal squamous cell carcinoma. Sequences were obtained from esophageal tumor tissue. V gene TRBV6-6 combines with J gene TRBJ2-1; D is possibly TRBD1 or TRBD2 (5 bases each). For the CDR3, the DNA is TGTGCCAGCAGTTACCCGGGACGCTCCTACAATGAGCAGTTCTTC. This encodes CASSYPGRSYNEQFF.